This T cell receptor (beta chain) derives from a study of response to subunit inactivated influenza vaccine. TCRdb reanalysed the RT-PCR reads using MiXCR and keeps one entry per CDR3 protein. The data contain fewer than 750,000 distinct CDR3 sequences, approximately 14% of them singletons. The table lists this clonotype with many counts. Its target is unknown. Findings and limits, study-wide: With each seasonal influenza vaccination, the authors suggested, few new T cells are recruited.

CDR1 and CDR2 from the germline V gene are SQVTM and ANQGSEA. The CDR3 extends over 13 amino acids. J gave up 5 bases and V 7 bases, and 7 bases lay outside the gene matches. The gene calls are TRBV29-1 and TRBJ2-3; 9 bases are a match to TRBD1. The input for sequencing was PBMCs from blood, taken roughly 12 days after vaccination. The receptor's source is a man aged 50 or older who received an inactivated influenza vaccine. CDR3 nucleotide sequence: TGCAGCGATGGGACAGGGAAAAGAGATACGCAGTATTTT. Translated, it gives CSDGTGKRDTQYF.